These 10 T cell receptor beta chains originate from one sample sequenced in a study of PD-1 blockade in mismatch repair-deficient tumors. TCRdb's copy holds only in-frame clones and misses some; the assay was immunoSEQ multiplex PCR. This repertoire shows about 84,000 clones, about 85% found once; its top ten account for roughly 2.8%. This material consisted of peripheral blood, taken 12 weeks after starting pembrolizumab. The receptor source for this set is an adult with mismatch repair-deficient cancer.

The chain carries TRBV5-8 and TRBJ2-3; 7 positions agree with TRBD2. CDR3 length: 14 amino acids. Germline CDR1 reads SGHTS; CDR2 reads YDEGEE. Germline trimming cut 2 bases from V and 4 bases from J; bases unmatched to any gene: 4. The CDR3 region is CASSFVAGADTQYF. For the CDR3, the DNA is TGTGCCAGCAGCTTTGTGGCGGGAGCAGATACGCAGTATTTT.

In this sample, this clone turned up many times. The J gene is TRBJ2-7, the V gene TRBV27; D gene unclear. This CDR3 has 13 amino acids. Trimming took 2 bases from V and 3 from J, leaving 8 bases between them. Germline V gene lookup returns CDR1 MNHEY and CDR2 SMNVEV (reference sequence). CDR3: CASSLTKNYEQYF. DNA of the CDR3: TGTGCCAGCAGTTTAACGAAAAACTACGAGCAGTACTTC.

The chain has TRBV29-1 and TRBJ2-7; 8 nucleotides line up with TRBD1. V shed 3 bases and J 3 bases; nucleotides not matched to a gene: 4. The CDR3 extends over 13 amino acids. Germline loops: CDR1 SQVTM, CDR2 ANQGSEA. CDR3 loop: CSVEGDRNYEQYF. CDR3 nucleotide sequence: TGCAGCGTTGAGGGGGACAGGAACTACGAGCAGTACTTC.

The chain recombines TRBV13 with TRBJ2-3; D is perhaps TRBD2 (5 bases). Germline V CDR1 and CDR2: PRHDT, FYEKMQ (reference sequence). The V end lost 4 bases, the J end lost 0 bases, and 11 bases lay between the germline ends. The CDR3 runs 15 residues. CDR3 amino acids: CASSSLSASTDTQYF. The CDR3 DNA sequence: TGTGCCAGCAGCTCCCTTAGCGCTAGCACAGATACGCAGTATTTT.

The CDR3, as DNA: TGTGCCAGCAGCTCATCCAGCGGGAGGGGCAATGAGCAGTTCTTC. This sequence encodes CASSSSSGRGNEQFF. The rearrangement joins TRBV7-3 to TRBJ2-1, with 10 bases fitting TRBD2. J was trimmed by 6 bases and V by 4 bases; bases with no gene match: 6. The CDR3 sequence is 15 residues long. CDR1 and CDR2 from the germline V gene are SGHTA and FQGTGA.

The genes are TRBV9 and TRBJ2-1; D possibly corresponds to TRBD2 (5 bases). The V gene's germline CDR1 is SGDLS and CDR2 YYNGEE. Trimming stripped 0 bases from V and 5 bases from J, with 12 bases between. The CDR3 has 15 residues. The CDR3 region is CASSVAGLLNNEQFF. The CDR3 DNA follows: TGTGCCAGCAGCGTAGCAGGACTTCTGAACAATGAGCAGTTCTTC.

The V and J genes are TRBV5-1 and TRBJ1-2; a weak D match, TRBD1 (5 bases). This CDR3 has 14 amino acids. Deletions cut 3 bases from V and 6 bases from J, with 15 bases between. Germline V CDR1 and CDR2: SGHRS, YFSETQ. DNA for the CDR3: TGCGCCAGCAGCTCAGAGGGGCAGGCGGATGGCTACACCTTC. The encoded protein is CASSSEGQADGYTF.

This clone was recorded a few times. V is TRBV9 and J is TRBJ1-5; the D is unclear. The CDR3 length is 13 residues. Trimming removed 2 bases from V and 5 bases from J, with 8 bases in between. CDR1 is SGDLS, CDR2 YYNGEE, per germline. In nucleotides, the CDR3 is TGTGCCAGCAGCGTGTATGCCGATCAGCCCCAGCATTTT. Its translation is CASSVYADQPQHF.

The CDR3 here is CASSHGGDAAFF. CDR3 coding DNA: TGTGCCAGCAGTCACGGGGGGGATGCAGCTTTCTTT. The chain links TRBV6-6 to TRBJ1-1; tentatively, D is TRBD1 (5 bases). The germline V gene encodes CDR1 MNHNY and CDR2 SVGAGI (reference sequence). The V end lost 5 bases, the J end lost 10 bases, and 14 bases lay between the germline ends. The CDR3 sequence is 12 residues long.

In nucleotides, the CDR3 is TGTGCCAGCAGCTACAGGGGGACAACTAATGAAAAACTGTTTTTT. Amino acid sequence: CASSYRGTTNEKLFF. The chain carries TRBV5-6 and TRBJ1-4; 8 bases are shared with TRBD1. The length of the CDR3 is 15 residues. Germline V gene sequence: CDR1 SGHDT, CDR2 YYEEEE. V shed 3 bases and J 0 bases; nucleotides not matched to a gene: 1.